The next 3 T cell receptor beta chains were all read from a single sample in a study of blood T cell repertoires in COVID-19. Profiled with immunoSEQ multiplex PCR; TCRdb holds only in-frame clones, not every one. The repertoire consists of under 15,000 clones, with roughly 93% occurring once and the leading ten covering less than 15%. Material: peripheral blood. The source of these receptors is a human donor in a cohort sampled during active COVID-19.

This rearrangement joins TRBV29-1 to TRBJ2-7, with TRBD2 identical over 14 bases. The CDR3 spans 17 residues. Per germline, CDR1 SQVTM and CDR2 ANQGSEA. V lost 6 bases to trimming and J lost 6 bases; unmatched junction nucleotides: 16. CDR3 sequence: CSVPGRVGTSGRSEQYF. The CDR3 DNA is TGCAGCGTGCCGGGACGCGTCGGGACTAGCGGGAGATCCGAGCAGTACTTC.

The rearrangement joins TRBV29-1 to TRBJ2-6, with D perhaps matching TRBD1 (6 bases). Germline CDR1 reads SQVTM; CDR2 reads ANQGSEA. Trimming pared 4 bases from V and 2 bases from J, leaving 6 bases between. The CDR3 runs 13 residues. The CDR3 DNA reads as TGCAGCGTTGGGACAGCTGGGGCCAACGTCCTGACTTTC. Protein: CSVGTAGANVLTF. Variable domain in full (rest from reference TRBV29-1 and TRBJ2-6): SAVISQKPSRDICQRGTSLTIQCQVDSQVTMMFWYRQQPGQSLTLIATANQGSEATYESGFVIDKFPISRPNLTFSTLTVSNMSPEDSSIYLCSVGTAGANVLTFGAGSRLTVL.

The chain joins TRBV6-1 to TRBJ1-1; no definite D call. The CDR3 loop spans 15 amino acids. The germline gives CDR1 MNHNS, CDR2 SASEGT. Trimming stripped 0 bases from V and 10 bases from J, with 18 bases between. The CDR3 region is CASSEAAFRTRGAFF. The CDR3 DNA follows: TGTGCCAGCAGTGAAGCTGCTTTTAGGACTCGTGGAGCTTTCTTT.